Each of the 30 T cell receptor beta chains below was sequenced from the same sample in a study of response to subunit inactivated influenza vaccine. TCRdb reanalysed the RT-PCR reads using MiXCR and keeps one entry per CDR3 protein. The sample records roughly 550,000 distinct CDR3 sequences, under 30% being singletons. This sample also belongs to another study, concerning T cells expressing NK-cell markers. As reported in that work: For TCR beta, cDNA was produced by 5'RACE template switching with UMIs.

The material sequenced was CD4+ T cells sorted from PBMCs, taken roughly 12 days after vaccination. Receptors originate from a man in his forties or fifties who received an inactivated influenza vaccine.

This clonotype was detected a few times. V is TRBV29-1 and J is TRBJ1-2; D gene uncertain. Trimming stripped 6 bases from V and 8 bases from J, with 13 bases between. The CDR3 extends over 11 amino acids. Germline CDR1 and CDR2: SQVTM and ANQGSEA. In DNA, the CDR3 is TGCAGCGTCGACAAAAGCCGGGGCTACACCTTC. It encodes CSVDKSRGYTF. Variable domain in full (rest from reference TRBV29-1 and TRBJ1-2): SAVISQKPSRDICQRGTSLTIQCQVDSQVTMMFWYRQQPGQSLTLIATANQGSEATYESGFVIDKFPISRPNLTFSTLTVSNMSPEDSSIYLCSVDKSRGYTFGSGTRLTVV.

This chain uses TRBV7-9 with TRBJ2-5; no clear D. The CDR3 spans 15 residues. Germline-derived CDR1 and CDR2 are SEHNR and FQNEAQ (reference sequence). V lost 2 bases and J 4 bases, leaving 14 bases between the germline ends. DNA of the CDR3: TGTGCCAGCAGCTTATATAACCCCGGCGGAGAGACCCAGTACTTC. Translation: CASSLYNPGGETQYF.

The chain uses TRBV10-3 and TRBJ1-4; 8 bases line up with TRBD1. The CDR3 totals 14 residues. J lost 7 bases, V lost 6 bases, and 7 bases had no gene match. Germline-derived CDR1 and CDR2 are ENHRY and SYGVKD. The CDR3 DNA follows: TGTGCCATCAGCCGGACAGGGCAAGTTGAAAAACTGTTTTTT. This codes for CAISRTGQVEKLFF.

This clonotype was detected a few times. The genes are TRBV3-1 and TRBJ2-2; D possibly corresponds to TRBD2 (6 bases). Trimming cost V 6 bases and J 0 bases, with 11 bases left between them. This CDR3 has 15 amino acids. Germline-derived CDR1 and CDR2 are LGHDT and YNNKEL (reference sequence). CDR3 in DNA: TGTGCCAGCAGGCCCACGGGGGCGAACACCGGGGAGCTGTTTTTT. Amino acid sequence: CASRPTGANTGELFF.

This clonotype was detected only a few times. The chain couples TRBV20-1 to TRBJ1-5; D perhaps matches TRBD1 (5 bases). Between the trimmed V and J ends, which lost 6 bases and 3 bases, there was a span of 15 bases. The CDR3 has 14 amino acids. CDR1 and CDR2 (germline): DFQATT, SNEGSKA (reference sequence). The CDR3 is CSARAGGNNQPQHF. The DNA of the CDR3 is TGCAGTGCCAGGGCGGGGGGGAACAATCAGCCCCAGCATTTT.

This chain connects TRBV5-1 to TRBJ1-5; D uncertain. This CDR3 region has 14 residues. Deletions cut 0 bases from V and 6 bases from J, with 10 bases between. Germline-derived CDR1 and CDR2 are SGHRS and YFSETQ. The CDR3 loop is CASSLGGIGQPQHF. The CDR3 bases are TGCGCCAGCAGCTTGGGTGGAATAGGTCAGCCCCAGCATTTT. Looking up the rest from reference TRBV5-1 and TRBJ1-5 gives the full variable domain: KAGVTQTPRYLIKTRGQQVTLSCSPISGHRSVSWYQQTPGQGLQFLFEYFSETQRNKGNFPGRFSGRQFSNSRSEMNVSTLELGDSALYLCASSLGGIGQPQHFGDGTRLSIL.

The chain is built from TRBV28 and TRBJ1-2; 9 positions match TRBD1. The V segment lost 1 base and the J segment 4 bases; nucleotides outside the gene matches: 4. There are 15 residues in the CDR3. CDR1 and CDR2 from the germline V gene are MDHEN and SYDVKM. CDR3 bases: TGTGCCAGCAGTTTATCCGGGACAGGGATCTATGGCTACACCTTC. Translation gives CASSLSGTGIYGYTF.

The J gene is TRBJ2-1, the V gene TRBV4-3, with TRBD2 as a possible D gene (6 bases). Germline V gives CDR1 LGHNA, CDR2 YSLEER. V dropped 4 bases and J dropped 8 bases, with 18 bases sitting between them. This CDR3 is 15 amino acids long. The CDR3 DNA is TGCGCCAGCAGCCCTGGACTAACCCACAGCGATGAGCAGTTCTTC. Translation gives CASSPGLTHSDEQFF.

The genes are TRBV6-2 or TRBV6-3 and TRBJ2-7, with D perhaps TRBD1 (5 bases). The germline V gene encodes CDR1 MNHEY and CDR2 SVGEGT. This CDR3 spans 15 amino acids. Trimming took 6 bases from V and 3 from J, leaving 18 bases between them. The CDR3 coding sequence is TGTGCCAGCAGACCCACAGGTAATTCGCTCTACGAGCAGTACTTC. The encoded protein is CASRPTGNSLYEQYF.

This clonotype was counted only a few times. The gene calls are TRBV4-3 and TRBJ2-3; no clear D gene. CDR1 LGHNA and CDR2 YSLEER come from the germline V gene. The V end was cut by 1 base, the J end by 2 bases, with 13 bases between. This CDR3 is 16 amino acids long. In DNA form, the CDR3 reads TGCGCCAGCAGCCAAGCCGGGCCCCACAACACAGATACGCAGTATTTT. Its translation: CASSQAGPHNTDTQYF.

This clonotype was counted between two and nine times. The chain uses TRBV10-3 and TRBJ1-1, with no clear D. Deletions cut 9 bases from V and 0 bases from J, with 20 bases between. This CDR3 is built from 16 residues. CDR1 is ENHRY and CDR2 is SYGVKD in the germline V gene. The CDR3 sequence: CAIGPLPGSMNTEAFF. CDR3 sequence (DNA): TGTGCCATTGGACCGCTACCGGGTTCTATGAACACTGAAGCTTTCTTT.

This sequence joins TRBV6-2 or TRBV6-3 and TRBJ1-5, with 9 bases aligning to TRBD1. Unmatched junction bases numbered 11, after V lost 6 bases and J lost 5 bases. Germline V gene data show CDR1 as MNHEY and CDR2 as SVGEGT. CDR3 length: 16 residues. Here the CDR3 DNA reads TGTGCCAGCAGCCAACCCCTGGGACAGGGCTATCAGCCCCAGCATTTT. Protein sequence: CASSQPLGQGYQPQHF.

The chain's CDR3 is CATSRAGTGAGYTF. CDR3 nucleotide sequence: TGTGCCACCAGCAGAGCCGGGACAGGGGCTGGCTACACCTTC. This chain uses TRBV15 with TRBJ1-2, with 10 bases identical to TRBD1. Germline loops: CDR1 LNHNV, CDR2 YYDKDF (reference sequence). CDR3 length: 14 residues. With V trimmed by 1 base and J by 7 bases, 3 bases remained unmatched.

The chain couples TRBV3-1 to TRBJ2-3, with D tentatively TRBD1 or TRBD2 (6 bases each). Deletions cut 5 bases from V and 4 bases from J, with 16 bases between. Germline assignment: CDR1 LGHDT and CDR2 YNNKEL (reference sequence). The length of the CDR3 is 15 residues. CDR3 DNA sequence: TGTGCCAGCAGCAATAAAGCCGGGGGCGCAGATACGCAGTATTTT. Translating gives CASSNKAGGADTQYF.

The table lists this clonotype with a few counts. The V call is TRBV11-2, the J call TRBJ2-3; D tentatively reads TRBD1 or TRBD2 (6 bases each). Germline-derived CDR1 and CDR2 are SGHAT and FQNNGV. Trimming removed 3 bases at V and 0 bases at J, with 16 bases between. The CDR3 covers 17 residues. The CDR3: CASSLPLGGGSTDTQYF. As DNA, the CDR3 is TGTGCCAGCAGCTTGCCCTTAGGAGGGGGTAGCACAGATACGCAGTATTTT. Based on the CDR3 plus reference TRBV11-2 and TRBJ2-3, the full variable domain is EAGVAQSPRYKIIEKRQSVAFWCNPISGHATLYWYQQILGQGPKLLIQFQNNGVVDDSQLPKDRFSAERLKGVDSTLKIQPAKLEDSAVYLCASSLPLGGGSTDTQYFGPGTRLTVL.

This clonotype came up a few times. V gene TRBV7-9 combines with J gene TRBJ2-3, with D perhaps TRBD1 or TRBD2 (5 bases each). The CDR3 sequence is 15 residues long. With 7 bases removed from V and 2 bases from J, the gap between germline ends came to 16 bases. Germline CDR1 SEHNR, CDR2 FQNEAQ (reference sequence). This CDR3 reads CASKPGRFSTDTQYF. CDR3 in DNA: TGTGCCAGCAAACCGGGACGGTTTTCCACAGATACGCAGTATTTT.

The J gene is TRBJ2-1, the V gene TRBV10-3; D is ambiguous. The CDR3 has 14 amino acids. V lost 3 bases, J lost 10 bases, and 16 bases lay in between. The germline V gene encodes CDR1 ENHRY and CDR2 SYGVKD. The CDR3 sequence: CAISDSSEAREQFF. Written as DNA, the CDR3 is TGTGCCATCAGTGATTCGTCAGAGGCCAGGGAGCAGTTCTTC.

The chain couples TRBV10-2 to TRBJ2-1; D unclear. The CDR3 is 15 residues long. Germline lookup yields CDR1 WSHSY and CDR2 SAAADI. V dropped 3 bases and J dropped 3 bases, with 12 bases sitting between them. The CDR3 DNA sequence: TGCGCCAGCAGTGACGTAGGGCAGTACTACAATGAGCAGTTCTTC. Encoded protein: CASSDVGQYYNEQFF.

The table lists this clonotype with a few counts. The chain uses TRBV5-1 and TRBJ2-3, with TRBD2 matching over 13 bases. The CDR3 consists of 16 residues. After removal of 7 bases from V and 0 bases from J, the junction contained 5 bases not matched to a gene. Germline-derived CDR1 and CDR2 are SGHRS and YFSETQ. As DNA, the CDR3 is TGCGCCAGCCGCGGGACTAGCGGGACGAGCACAGATACGCAGTATTTT. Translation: CASRGTSGTSTDTQYF.

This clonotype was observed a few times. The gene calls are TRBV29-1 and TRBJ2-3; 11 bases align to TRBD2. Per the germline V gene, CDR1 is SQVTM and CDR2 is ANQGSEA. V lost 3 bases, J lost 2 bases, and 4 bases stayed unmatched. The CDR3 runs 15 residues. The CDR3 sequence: CSVDTSGRYTDTQYF. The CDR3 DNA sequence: TGCAGCGTTGATACTAGCGGGAGATACACAGATACGCAGTATTTT.

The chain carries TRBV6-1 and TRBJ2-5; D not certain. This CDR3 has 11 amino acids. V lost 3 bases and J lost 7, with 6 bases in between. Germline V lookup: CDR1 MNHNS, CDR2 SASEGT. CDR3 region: CASSDHGTQYF. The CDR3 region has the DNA TGTGCCAGCAGTGATCACGGGACCCAGTACTTC.

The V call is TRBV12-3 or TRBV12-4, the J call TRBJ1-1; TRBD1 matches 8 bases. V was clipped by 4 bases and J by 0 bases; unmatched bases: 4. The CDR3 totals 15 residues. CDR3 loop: CASSSRQGMNTEAFF. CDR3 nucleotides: TGTGCCAGCAGTTCAAGACAGGGGATGAACACTGAAGCTTTCTTT.

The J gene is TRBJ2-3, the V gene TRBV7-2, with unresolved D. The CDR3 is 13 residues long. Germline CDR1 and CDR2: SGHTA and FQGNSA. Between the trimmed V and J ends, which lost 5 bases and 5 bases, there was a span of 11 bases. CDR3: CASSPVLRDTQYF. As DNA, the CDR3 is TGTGCCAGCAGCCCAGTTCTTAGAGATACGCAGTATTTT.

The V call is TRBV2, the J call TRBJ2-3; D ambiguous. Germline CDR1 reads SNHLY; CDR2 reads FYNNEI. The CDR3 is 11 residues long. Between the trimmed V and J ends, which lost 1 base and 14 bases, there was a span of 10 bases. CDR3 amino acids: CASSEGGLRYF. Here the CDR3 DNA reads TGTGCCAGCAGTGAAGGTGGGCTTCGGTATTTT.

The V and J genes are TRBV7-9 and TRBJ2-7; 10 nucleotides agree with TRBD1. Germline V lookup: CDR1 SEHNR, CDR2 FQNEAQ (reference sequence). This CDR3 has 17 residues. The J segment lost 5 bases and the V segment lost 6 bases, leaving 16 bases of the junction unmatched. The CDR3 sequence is CASSSTFGTGVKDEQYF. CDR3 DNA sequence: TGTGCCAGCAGTTCCACGTTCGGGACAGGGGTGAAGGACGAGCAGTACTTC.

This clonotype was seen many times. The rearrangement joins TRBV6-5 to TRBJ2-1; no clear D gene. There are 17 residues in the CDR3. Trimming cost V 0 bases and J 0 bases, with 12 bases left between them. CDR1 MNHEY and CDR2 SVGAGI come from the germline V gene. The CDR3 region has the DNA TGTGCCAGCAGTTACTCGATATCTAACCCCTCCTACAATGAGCAGTTCTTC. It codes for CASSYSISNPSYNEQFF.

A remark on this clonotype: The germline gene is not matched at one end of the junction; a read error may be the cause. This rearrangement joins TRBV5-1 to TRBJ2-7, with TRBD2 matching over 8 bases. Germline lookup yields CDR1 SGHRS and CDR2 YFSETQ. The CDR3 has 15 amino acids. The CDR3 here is CASSLAGGDSYDQYF. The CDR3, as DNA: TGCGCCAGCAGCTTGGCCGGGGGGGACTCCTACGACCAGTACTTC.

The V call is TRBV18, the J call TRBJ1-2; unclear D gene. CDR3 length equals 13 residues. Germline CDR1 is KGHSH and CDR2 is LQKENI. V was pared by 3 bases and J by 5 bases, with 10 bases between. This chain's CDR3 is CASSPDDQYGYTF. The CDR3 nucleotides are TGTGCCAGCTCACCGGACGACCAATATGGCTACACCTTC.

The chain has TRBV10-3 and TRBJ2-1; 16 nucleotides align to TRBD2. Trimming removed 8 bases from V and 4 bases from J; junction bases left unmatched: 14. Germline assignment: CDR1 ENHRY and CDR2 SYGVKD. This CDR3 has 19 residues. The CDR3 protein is CAIGPGTSGRGALYNEQFF. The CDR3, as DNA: TGTGCCATCGGCCCCGGGACTAGCGGGAGGGGGGCTTTGTACAATGAGCAGTTCTTC.

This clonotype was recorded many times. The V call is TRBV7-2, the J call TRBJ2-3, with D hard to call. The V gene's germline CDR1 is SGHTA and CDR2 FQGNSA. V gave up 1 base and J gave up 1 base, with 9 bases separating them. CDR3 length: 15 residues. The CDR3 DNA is TGTGCCAGCAGCTTAGGGACCCTTGGCACAGATACGCAGTATTTT. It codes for CASSLGTLGTDTQYF.